This T cell receptor beta chain was captured by sequencing in a study of blood T cells in healthy people across ages. Study-wide points: Per million T cells, the diversity of TCR beta decreased roughly linearly as age advanced. Both naive CD4+ cell counts and diversity were greater in long-lived donors than in aged donors. Estimates drawn from one million T cells were deemed to understate diversity.

This clonotype occurred many times. Its antigen is unknown. It was with a sample-barcoded 5' primer and a J-beta primer mix that a second PCR of roughly 7 to 12 cycles was run. Each cDNA was tagged by a template-switch adaptor containing 12 random nucleotides. TCRdb re-derived calls from the 5' RACE reads in MiXCR, one entry per CDR3 protein. Of 1.5 million to 2 million distinct CDR3 sequences in the sample, 28% were seen once. Germline CDR1 reads DFQATT; CDR2 reads SNEGSKA (reference sequence). V was cut by 0 bases and J by 2 bases, with 10 bases left in between. This CDR3 has 14 amino acids. Sequenced sample: blood. This TCR was sampled from a woman in her thirties in good health. The chain joins TRBV20-1 to TRBJ2-5; unclear D gene. CDR3 in DNA: TGCAGTGCTAGAGAAGTCGCAGTGCAAGAGACCCAGTACTTC. This encodes CSAREVAVQETQYF.